The 20 T cell receptor beta chains listed next were all sequenced from one sample in a study of blood T cell repertoires in COVID-19. Generated by immunoSEQ multiplex PCR, the TCRdb table keeps only in-frame clones and is missing some. The sample has 270,000 or so clones, approximately 91% seen once. Sequenced material: PBMCs or T cells enriched from blood (not recorded which). The receptors were sampled from a middle-aged woman with acute COVID-19.

The chain carries TRBV14 and TRBJ1-3, with D tentatively TRBD1 (6 bases). The V end was cut by 2 bases, the J end by 4 bases, with 9 bases between. CDR1 SGHDN and CDR2 FVKESK come from the germline V gene. The CDR3 runs to 14 residues. DNA for the CDR3: TGTGCCAGCAGCCAACAGGGGTTGGGAAACACCATATATTTT. This encodes CASSQQGLGNTIYF.

The rearrangement links TRBV6-5 to TRBJ2-2; D gene ambiguous. The V end lost 2 bases, the J end lost 3 bases, and 10 bases lay between the germline ends. CDR1 and CDR2 from the germline V gene are MNHEY and SVGAGI. The CDR3 is 15 amino acids. This CDR3 reads CASSYGTAHTGELFF. The CDR3 DNA sequence: TGTGCCAGCAGTTACGGAACAGCCCACACCGGGGAGCTGTTTTTT.

The V gene is TRBV7-9, the J gene TRBJ2-3; TRBD2 agrees at 14 bases. From germline, CDR1 is SEHNR and CDR2 FQNEAQ (reference sequence). This CDR3 region has 17 residues. V trimming: 5 bases; J trimming: 3 bases; junction bases outside the gene matches: 7. Here the CDR3 DNA reads TGTGCCAGCAGCCCAAGGACTAGCGGGAGGCAAACAGATACGCAGTATTTT. As protein: CASSPRTSGRQTDTQYF.

CDR3 loop: CASSTKTGLSTDTQYF. CDR3 sequence (DNA): TGTGCCAGTAGTACCAAGACAGGGCTGAGCACAGATACGCAGTATTTT. V usage is TRBV19 and J usage is TRBJ2-3, with 7 bases identical to TRBD1. Trimming took 4 bases from V and 0 from J; bases not matched to a gene: 7. This CDR3 contains 16 residues. Germline assignment: CDR1 LNHDA and CDR2 SQIVND (reference sequence).

The V gene is TRBV2, the J gene TRBJ2-5; TRBD2 is a possible D gene (5 bases). The V and J ends lost 6 bases and 7 bases respectively, with 12 bases between them. This CDR3 contains 12 residues. CDR1 SNHLY and CDR2 FYNNEI come from the germline V gene. CDR3 sequence: CASRERLGTQYF. DNA of the CDR3: TGTGCCAGCAGGGAGCGGCTCGGGACCCAGTACTTC.

The chain couples TRBV3-1 (or the pseudogene TRBV3-2) to TRBJ2-3; TRBD2 aligns across 12 bases. Looked up from germline, CDR1 is LGHDT and CDR2 is YNNKEL (reference sequence). V lost 3 bases and J lost 3; bases outside the gene matches: 13. The CDR3 is 19 amino acids. This CDR3 reads CASSHVQLAGGPSTDTQYF. CDR3 nucleotide sequence: TGTGCCAGCAGCCACGTTCAGCTAGCGGGGGGGCCTAGTACAGATACGCAGTATTTT.

V usage is TRBV7-9 and J usage is TRBJ2-1; 8 bases are shared with TRBD1. CDR3 length equals 18 residues. The germline V gene has CDR1 SEHNR and CDR2 FQNEAQ (reference sequence). V shed 5 bases, J shed 7 bases, and the junction held 19 bases outside the gene matches. This chain's CDR3 is CASSQTLTRDRYTNEQFF. The CDR3 coding sequence is TGTGCCAGCAGCCAAACATTAACCCGGGACAGGTATACAAATGAGCAGTTCTTC.

The chain employs TRBV7-9 and TRBJ2-1, with TRBD1 matching over 9 bases. Germline assignment: CDR1 SEHNR and CDR2 FQNEAQ (reference sequence). Trimming removed 2 bases from V and 2 bases from J; junction bases left unmatched: 7. The CDR3 consists of 17 residues. CDR3 region: CASSLPRQGGTYNEQFF. CDR3 DNA sequence: TGTGCCAGCAGCTTACCCCGACAGGGGGGGACCTACAATGAGCAGTTCTTC.

The genes are TRBV19 and TRBJ1-1; the D gene is possibly TRBD1 (5 bases). Germline CDR1 and CDR2: LNHDA and SQIVND (reference sequence). V dropped 4 bases and J dropped 5 bases, with 14 bases sitting between them. This CDR3 contains 14 residues. The CDR3 DNA reads TGTGCCAGTAGTAACCTGGGGGGACGGACTGAAGCTTTCTTT. Translation gives CASSNLGGRTEAFF.

This clone was seen just once. V gene TRBV7-9 combines with J gene TRBJ2-1, with D perhaps matching TRBD2 (5 bases). Between the trimmed V and J ends, which lost 6 bases and 9 bases, there was a span of 15 bases. Germline V gene sequence: CDR1 SEHNR, CDR2 FQNEAQ (reference sequence). The CDR3 covers 13 residues. The CDR3 loop is CASRAHEGGEQFF. CDR3 sequence (DNA): TGTGCCAGCAGGGCACACGAGGGCGGTGAGCAGTTCTTC.

The rearrangement joins TRBV7-6 to TRBJ2-7; TRBD2 matches at 10 bases. With 4 bases clipped from V and 5 bases from J, the junction kept 8 bases outside the gene matches. Germline-derived CDR1 and CDR2 are SGHVS and FNYEAQ. The CDR3 totals 15 residues. The CDR3 sequence is CASSSQAGGSHEQYF. CDR3 DNA: TGTGCCAGCAGCTCCCAAGCGGGGGGGTCTCACGAGCAGTACTTC.

This chain joins TRBV3-1 (or the pseudogene TRBV3-2) and TRBJ1-1, with D possibly being TRBD1 (5 bases). The V gene lost 3 bases and the J gene lost 7 bases, with 6 bases spanning the gap. The CDR3 sequence is 11 residues long. In germline, CDR1 is LGHDT, CDR2 YNNKEL (reference sequence). CDR3 residues: CASSHDSEAFF. CDR3 DNA: TGTGCCAGCAGCCACGACAGTGAAGCTTTCTTT.

The gene calls are TRBV6-5 and TRBJ1-3, with TRBD1 matching over 7 bases. The ends lost 6 bases at V and 1 base at J; junction bases unmatched: 6. The CDR3 spans 15 residues. In germline, CDR1 is MNHEY, CDR2 SVGAGI. The CDR3 bases are TGTGCCAGCAGAGGGCAGGGGGGATCTGGAAACACCATATATTTT. Protein: CASRGQGGSGNTIYF.

J is TRBJ2-7 and V is TRBV6-2 or TRBV6-3, with 10 bases fitting TRBD1. Trimming at V came to 6 bases and at J to 3 bases, leaving 8 bases not matched to a gene. CDR1 is MNHEY and CDR2 is SVGEGT in the germline V gene. The CDR3 spans 15 residues. This CDR3 reads CASSPNDRGHYEQYF. The CDR3 DNA reads TGTGCCAGCAGCCCAAATGACAGGGGGCACTACGAGCAGTACTTC.

The sample holds one count of this clone. This chain uses TRBV5-6 with TRBJ2-7; D gene ambiguous. V was pared by 1 base and J by 3 bases, with 5 bases between. The CDR3 covers 12 residues. From germline, CDR1 is SGHDT and CDR2 YYEEEE. CDR3 amino acids: CASSLPGYEQYF. The CDR3 region has the DNA TGTGCCAGCAGCTTGCCAGGCTACGAGCAGTACTTC.

In its sample, this clone was seen once. The chain combines TRBV19 with TRBJ1-3; tentatively, D is TRBD1 (6 bases). The germline V gene has CDR1 LNHDA and CDR2 SQIVND (reference sequence). The CDR3 runs 16 residues. Trimming pared 4 bases from V and 0 bases from J, leaving 13 bases between. The CDR3 bases are TGTGCCAGTAGTAGAGGAATCAGGGGCTCTGGAAACACCATATATTTT. This codes for CASSRGIRGSGNTIYF.

This clone showed up just once. As DNA, the CDR3 is TGTGCCAGCAGGTTCGGACAGTTAAACTATGGCTACACCTTC. Protein product: CASRFGQLNYGYTF. This rearrangement joins TRBV7-2 to TRBJ1-2; tentative D call: TRBD1 (6 bases). V lost 6 bases, J lost 2 bases, and 13 bases lay in between. CDR3 size: 14 residues. CDR1 is SGHTA and CDR2 is FQGNSA in the germline V gene.

The J gene is TRBJ2-1, the V gene TRBV24-1; TRBD2 matches at 8 bases. The CDR3 runs to 15 residues. CDR1 and CDR2 from the germline V gene are KGHDR and SFDVKD. The V and J ends lost 2 bases and 7 bases, in that order; junction bases with no gene match: 6. The CDR3 sequence is CATSDSAGAANEQFF. DNA for the CDR3: TGTGCCACCAGTGATTCAGCGGGAGCTGCAAATGAGCAGTTCTTC.

The chain recombines TRBV28 with TRBJ1-3; D unresolved. This CDR3 is 12 amino acids long. V shed 8 bases and J shed 3 bases, with 8 bases lying between them. Germline CDR1 reads MDHEN; CDR2 reads SYDVKM. The CDR3 DNA follows: TGTGCCAGCTGGGAGAGTGGAAACACCATATATTTT. The encoded protein is CASWESGNTIYF.

V usage is TRBV5-1 and J usage is TRBJ1-1; TRBD1 matches 10 bases. The germline gives CDR1 SGHRS, CDR2 YFSETQ. The CDR3 spans 16 residues. The junction had 8 bases not matched to a gene; V was cut back by 3 bases and J by 3 bases. The CDR3 coding sequence is TGCGCCAGCAGCTGGCGTCCGGGACAGGGGTACACTGAAGCTTTCTTT. Protein: CASSWRPGQGYTEAFF.